The 19 T cell receptor beta chains presented below share a single source sample, sequenced in a study of graft-versus-host responses after intestinal transplantation. Libraries were prepared by immunoSEQ multiplex PCR; TCRdb keeps only in-frame clonotypes and omits some of them. The profile shows more than 60,000 clones, less than 95% of them singletons. Antigen specificity for these receptors is unknown. The sequenced sample was unstimulated CD8+ T cells sorted from spleen or lymph node cells, obtained before intestinal transplant. Receptors originate from a human donor who received an intestinal transplant.

The chain is built from TRBV9 and TRBJ2-3, with D perhaps matching TRBD2 (7 bases). In germline, CDR1 is SGDLS, CDR2 YYNGEE. V was pared by 0 bases and J by 2 bases, with 10 bases between. This CDR3 region has 15 residues. CDR3 coding DNA: TGTGCCAGCAGCGTAGAGGGGGGGGACACAGATACGCAGTATTTT. Translated, it gives CASSVEGGDTDTQYF.

The gene calls are TRBV10-3 and TRBJ1-5; 9 bases line up with TRBD1. The CDR3 has 14 amino acids. The V segment lost 10 bases and the J segment 3 bases; nucleotides outside the gene matches: 7. CDR1 is ENHRY and CDR2 is SYGVKD in the germline V gene. The CDR3 protein is CATGDRANNQPQHF. The CDR3 DNA follows: TGTGCCACCGGGGACAGGGCCAACAATCAGCCCCAGCATTTT.

V and J are TRBV27 and TRBJ1-1; TRBD1 is a possible D gene (6 bases). The CDR3 extends over 16 amino acids. V was pared by 2 bases and J by 7 bases, with 20 bases between. CDR1 and CDR2 (germline): MNHEY, SMNVEV (reference sequence). For the CDR3, the DNA is TGTGCCAGCAGTTTAGGAGGGGGGGTTAGGACGGGTGAAGCTTTCTTT. Translation: CASSLGGGVRTGEAFF.

The chain couples TRBV29-1 to TRBJ2-7, with a weak D call TRBD1 (6 bases). V was cut by 6 bases and J by 3 bases, with 9 bases left in between. Germline V gene sequence: CDR1 SQVTM, CDR2 ANQGSEA. CDR3 length: 11 residues. The CDR3 loop is CSVADSYEQYF. CDR3 nucleotide sequence: TGCAGCGTGGCGGACAGCTACGAGCAGTACTTC.

This chain connects TRBV21-1 to TRBJ1-5; the DNA was not used to check the table's D call, TRBD1. TRBV21-1 is annotated as a pseudogene. The CDR3 covers 13 residues. The CDR3 loop is CASRDSMNQPQHF. The CDR3 coding sequence is TGTGCCAGCCGGGACAGTATGAATCAGCCCCAGCATTTT.

The V gene is TRBV2, the J gene TRBJ1-2; D is unclear. V was pared by 11 bases and J by 7 bases, with 17 bases between. Germline CDR1 is SNHLY and CDR2 is FYNNEI. There are 12 residues in the CDR3. CDR3 protein: CAWHMGSGGYTF. The CDR3 DNA follows: TGTGCCTGGCATATGGGGAGTGGTGGCTACACCTTC.

As regards this clone: The junction differs from germline at one of its ends, possibly a read error. The chain uses TRBV29-1 and TRBJ2-1; D uncertain. There are 14 residues in the CDR3. Germline CDR1 is SQVTM and CDR2 is ANQGSEA. The chain's CDR3 is CSVEIGTSDNEQFF. CDR3 DNA: TGCAGCGTTGAGATCGGTACCTCCGACAATGAGCAGTTCTTC.

The rearrangement links TRBV13 to TRBJ2-7; D perhaps matches TRBD1 (7 bases). CDR3 length equals 14 residues. V shed 4 bases and J shed 5 bases, with 15 bases lying between them. Germline lookup yields CDR1 PRHDT and CDR2 FYEKMQ (reference sequence). CDR3 nucleotide sequence: TGTGCCAGCAGCTCAACAGGGGAGGTGGACGAGCAGTACTTC. This sequence encodes CASSSTGEVDEQYF.

This chain joins TRBV27 and TRBJ1-1; tentatively, D is TRBD1 (5 bases). From germline, CDR1 is MNHEY and CDR2 SMNVEV (reference sequence). The CDR3 covers 13 residues. V gave up 4 bases and J gave up 1 base, with 7 bases separating them. In DNA, the CDR3 is TGTGCCAGCAGTTCGGGGGAGAACACTGAAGCTTTCTTT. Its protein product is CASSSGENTEAFF.

The rearrangement joins TRBV13 to TRBJ2-1; TRBD1 aligns across 7 bases. The CDR3 covers 14 residues. V lost 5 bases to trimming and J lost 6 bases; unmatched junction nucleotides: 7. CDR1 and CDR2 from the germline V gene are PRHDT and FYEKMQ (reference sequence). The CDR3 DNA sequence: TGTGCCAGCAGCCCCCGACAGGGCGGCAATGAGCAGTTCTTC. Amino acid sequence: CASSPRQGGNEQFF.

V and J are TRBV5-6 and TRBJ2-1; 8 bases agree with TRBD2. With 0 bases clipped from V and 8 bases from J, the junction kept 1 base outside the gene matches. CDR1 SGHDT and CDR2 YYEEEE come from the germline V gene. CDR3 length equals 13 residues. The CDR3 DNA reads TGTGCCAGCAGCTTGGCAGCGGGGGATGAGCAGTTCTTC. Protein sequence: CASSLAAGDEQFF.

The chain has TRBV7-8 and TRBJ2-2; D unresolved. Trimming stripped 7 bases from V and 4 bases from J, with 7 bases between. The CDR3 has 12 amino acids. Germline lookup yields CDR1 SGHVS and CDR2 FQNEAQ. The DNA of the CDR3 is TGTGCCAGCACAACGGGCACCGGGGAGCTGTTTTTT. It encodes CASTTGTGELFF.

The rearrangement joins TRBV27 to TRBJ1-1; 8 nucleotides align to TRBD1. V gave up 6 bases and J gave up 1 base; unmatched junction bases: 7. Germline CDR1 reads MNHEY; CDR2 reads SMNVEV (reference sequence). The CDR3 runs to 15 residues. The CDR3 region has the DNA TGTGCCAGCAGAGACGGACAGGGCCAGAACACTGAAGCTTTCTTT. As protein: CASRDGQGQNTEAFF.

The CDR3: CASSVAGGDYGYTF. The CDR3, as DNA: TGTGCCAGCAGCGTAGCTGGGGGGGACTATGGCTACACCTTC. The rearrangement links TRBV9 to TRBJ1-2, with TRBD1 as a possible D gene (5 bases). The CDR3 length is 14 residues. The V and J ends lost 0 bases and 3 bases respectively, with 9 bases between them. Germline V gene sequence: CDR1 SGDLS, CDR2 YYNGEE. The full variable domain, completed using reference TRBV9 and TRBJ1-2, is DSGVTQTPKHLITATGQRVTLRCSPRSGDLSVYWYQQSLDQGLQFLIQYYNGEERAKGNILERFSAQQFPDLHSELNLSSLELGDSALYFCASSVAGGDYGYTFGSGTRLTVV.

The chain links TRBV19 to TRBJ1-5, with D possibly TRBD1 on 5 matching bases. Trimming pared 1 base from V and 5 bases from J, leaving 18 bases between. Germline V CDR1 and CDR2: LNHDA, SQIVND (reference sequence). This CDR3 is built from 17 residues. CDR3 DNA sequence: TGTGCCAGTAGTATAGGGCAGGGCCTATACTACCATCAGCCCCAGCATTTT. Encoded protein: CASSIGQGLYYHQPQHF.

This clone was detected once. V is TRBV9 and J is TRBJ2-3; D might be TRBD2 (7 bases). The CDR3 totals 15 residues. Trimming shortened V by 3 bases and J by 5 bases, and 16 bases separated the two germline ends. From germline, CDR1 is SGDLS and CDR2 YYNGEE. For the CDR3, the DNA is TGTGCCAGCAGCGGGGGCGGGGGCCGGGGAGATACGCAGTATTTT. Protein sequence: CASSGGGGRGDTQYF.

This clone has just a few counts. This rearrangement joins TRBV25-1 to TRBJ1-5; tentative D call: TRBD1 (6 bases). Germline CDR1 reads MGHDK; CDR2 reads SYGVNS. The CDR3 runs 16 residues. Trimming took 6 bases from V and 4 from J, leaving 19 bases between them. CDR3 residues: CASSTHSGGPNQPQHF. DNA for the CDR3: TGTGCCAGCAGCACCCACAGTGGGGGCCCAAATCAGCCCCAGCATTTT.

The chain uses TRBV10-1 and TRBJ2-2, with 9 positions matching TRBD1. The CDR3 extends over 13 amino acids. The V gene's germline CDR1 is WNHNN and CDR2 SYGVQD (reference sequence). This CDR3 reads CASGTGSTGELFF. CDR3 bases: TGCGCGTCCGGGACAGGGAGCACCGGGGAGCTGTTTTTT.

This clone was observed once. V gene TRBV9 combines with J gene TRBJ2-3, with a weak D call TRBD2 (6 bases). With 0 bases removed from V and 4 bases from J, the gap between germline ends came to 12 bases. There are 15 residues in the CDR3. CDR1 and CDR2 from the germline V gene are SGDLS and YYNGEE. The CDR3 DNA follows: TGTGCCAGCAGCGTAGCTGGCGGGGCGCCAGATACGCAGTATTTT. It codes for CASSVAGGAPDTQYF.